The 18 T cell receptor beta chains in this list originate from one sample, sequenced in a study of vaccination and CD4 T cells after COVID-19. Their cognate antigens are unknown. Cultured CD4+ T-cell DNA underwent Oncomine TCR Beta short-read sequencing. MiXCR was run by TCRdb on the PCR reads, yielding one entry per CDR3 protein. The sample consists of about 19,000 distinct CDR3 sequences, approximately 39% of them appearing once. Treatment here: roughly 10-day PBMC culture with coronavirus spike peptide pools or control peptides (ViraFEST assay). The source material was cultured CD4+ T cells from blood. Every receptor here comes from a human donor with COVID-19.

The rearrangement links TRBV20-1 to TRBJ1-2, with D uncertain. V lost 8 bases and J lost 8, with 18 bases in between. This CDR3 has 12 amino acids. Germline loops: CDR1 DFQATT, CDR2 SNEGSKA (reference sequence). The CDR3 loop reads CSCVESRGGYTF. In DNA, the CDR3 is TGCAGTTGTGTCGAGAGTAGAGGCGGCTACACCTTC.

This clonotype was counted a few times. The V gene is TRBV19, the J gene TRBJ2-2; 7 bases are shared with TRBD1. The ends lost 5 bases at V and 4 bases at J; junction bases unmatched: 4. This CDR3 has 14 residues. In germline, CDR1 is LNHDA, CDR2 SQIVND (reference sequence). CDR3 amino acids: CASSGQVFTGELFF. The CDR3 DNA reads as TGTGCCAGTAGTGGACAGGTCTTCACCGGGGAGCTGTTTTTT.

This clonotype was observed a handful of times. The rearrangement uses TRBV20-1 and TRBJ2-5; TRBD2 matches at 7 bases. There are 10 residues in the CDR3. Trimming took 7 bases from V and 5 from J; bases not matched to a gene: 1. Germline CDR1 DFQATT, CDR2 SNEGSKA (reference sequence). The CDR3 nucleotides are TGCAGTGAGGGAGGGGAGACCCAGTACTTC. Residues: CSEGGETQYF.

This clonotype was seen more than once but under ten times. The V call is TRBV6-1, the J call TRBJ1-6, with D possibly being TRBD1 (6 bases). The germline V and J ends were trimmed by 8 bases and 6 bases, with 20 bases remaining between them. This CDR3 is built from 16 residues. Germline-derived CDR1 and CDR2 are MNHNS and SASEGT. This chain's CDR3 is CASYPTGLEGNSPLHF. The CDR3 bases are TGTGCCAGCTATCCGACAGGCCTCGAGGGTAATTCACCCCTCCACTTT.

V and J are TRBV10-2 and TRBJ1-3; D unresolved. V was clipped by 2 bases and J by 0 bases, with 8 bases between them. The CDR3 loop spans 15 amino acids. Germline V gene data show CDR1 as WSHSY and CDR2 as SAAADI. The DNA for the CDR3 is TGCGCCAGCAGTGAGGGTCGGGGCTCTGGAAACACCATATATTTT. It encodes CASSEGRGSGNTIYF.

The table lists this clonotype with a few counts. The rearrangement uses TRBV7-9 and TRBJ1-5, with TRBD1 as a possible D gene (6 bases). Germline V gene data show CDR1 as SEHNR and CDR2 as FQNEAQ (reference sequence). This CDR3 region has 17 residues. Trimming left V 2 bases short and J 6 bases short, with 20 bases between. CDR3 sequence (DNA): TGTGCCAGCAGCTTATGGGGGCCCGGGGGCCGGGGTCAGCCCCAGCATTTT. Amino acid sequence: CASSLWGPGGRGQPQHF.

V usage is TRBV11-3 and J usage is TRBJ2-3, with 15 bases that match TRBD2. The CDR3 has 18 amino acids. Germline V gene lookup returns CDR1 SGHNT and CDR2 YENEEA. V shed 6 bases and J 5 bases; nucleotides not matched to a gene: 12. In DNA form, the CDR3 reads TGTGCCAGCAGTCGGCGAGGACTAGCGGGGGGGGCGGAAGATACGCAGTATTTT. Protein: CASSRRGLAGGAEDTQYF. Based on the CDR3 plus reference TRBV11-3 and TRBJ2-3, the full variable domain is EAGVVQSPRYKIIEKKQPVAFWCNPISGHNTLYWYLQNLGQGPELLIRYENEEAVDDSQLPKDRFSAERLKGVDSTLKIQPAELGDSAVYLCASSRRGLAGGAEDTQYFGPGTRLTVL.

The chain carries TRBV7-2 and TRBJ2-1; 7 nucleotides match TRBD1. The CDR3 contains 15 residues. Germline lookup yields CDR1 SGHTA and CDR2 FQGNSA. Trimming cost V 1 base and J 4 bases; bases outside gene matches: 4. The CDR3 reads CASSLDRGQYNEQFF. Written as DNA, the CDR3 is TGTGCCAGCAGCTTAGACAGGGGACAATACAATGAGCAGTTCTTC.

The CDR3 DNA sequence: TGTGCCAGCAGCCCCTGGACAGCCCAAGAGACCCAGTACTTC. Its translation is CASSPWTAQETQYF. The chain combines TRBV5-6 with TRBJ2-5, with D tentatively TRBD1 (6 bases). Per germline, CDR1 SGHDT and CDR2 YYEEEE. This CDR3 is built from 14 residues. V was cut by 4 bases and J by 1 base, with 11 bases left in between. The whole variable domain, filled in from reference TRBV5-6 and TRBJ2-5, reads DAGVTQSPTHLIKTRGQQVTLRCSPKSGHDTVSWYQQALGQGPQFIFQYYEEEERQRGNFPDRFSGHQFPNYSSELNVNALLLGDSALYLCASSPWTAQETQYFGPGTRLLVL.

The chain recombines TRBV2 with TRBJ2-1, with 8 bases that match TRBD2. The V segment lost 7 bases and the J segment 8 bases; nucleotides outside the gene matches: 7. The CDR3 consists of 13 residues. CDR1 and CDR2 from the germline V gene are SNHLY and FYNNEI. The CDR3 protein is CASIPGGPHEQFF. CDR3 DNA sequence: TGTGCCAGCATCCCGGGGGGGCCCCATGAGCAGTTCTTC.

The chain combines TRBV20-1 with TRBJ2-3; 7 positions match TRBD1. Germline V lookup: CDR1 DFQATT, CDR2 SNEGSKA (reference sequence). V shed 1 base and J 2 bases; nucleotides not matched to a gene: 6. CDR3 length: 15 residues. CDR3 residues: CSARAPGQLTDTQYF. The DNA for the CDR3 is TGCAGTGCTAGAGCCCCGGGACAGCTCACAGATACGCAGTATTTT.

The chain couples TRBV12-3 or TRBV12-4 to TRBJ1-5, with D unclear. V dropped 11 bases and J dropped 0 bases, with 8 bases sitting between them. The CDR3 is 12 amino acids. In DNA, the CDR3 is TGTGCCGGCCTCGCTAGCAATCAGCCCCAGCATTTT. Translating gives CAGLASNQPQHF.

This rearrangement joins TRBV2 to TRBJ1-5; no clear D. CDR3 length: 15 residues. Trimming took 2 bases from V and 0 from J, leaving 8 bases between them. Germline CDR1 reads SNHLY; CDR2 reads FYNNEI. CDR3 nucleotides: TGTGCCAGCAGTGAACAGGCAGATAGCAATCAGCCCCAGCATTTT. Its protein is CASSEQADSNQPQHF.

The chain links TRBV20-1 to TRBJ1-5; a weak D match, TRBD1 (6 bases). The germline V gene has CDR1 DFQATT and CDR2 SNEGSKA (reference sequence). This CDR3 has 14 amino acids. Trimming took off 4 bases at V and 7 bases at J, with 17 bases between the two ends. DNA of the CDR3: TGCAGTGCTATGGGCAGGGGACCCGGGCAGCCCCAGCATTTT. This translates into CSAMGRGPGQPQHF.

The chain recombines TRBV5-6 with TRBJ2-6; D call uncertain. The CDR3 extends over 14 amino acids. V was trimmed by 3 bases and J by 3 bases, leaving 7 bases between them. Per germline, CDR1 SGHDT and CDR2 YYEEEE. This CDR3 reads CASSSTVGANVLTF. CDR3 DNA: TGTGCCAGCAGCTCTACGGTTGGGGCCAACGTCCTGACTTTC.

The chain uses TRBV6-2 or TRBV6-3 and TRBJ1-2, with TRBD1 identical over 8 bases. The trim removed 5 bases at V and 6 bases at J, leaving 17 bases unmatched. Germline V gene sequence: CDR1 MNHEY, CDR2 SVGEGT. The CDR3 consists of 17 residues. The CDR3 DNA reads TGTGCCAGCAGTCCGCTGATGACAGGGGCCGCGTTGGATGGCTACACCTTC. It encodes CASSPLMTGAALDGYTF.

This clonotype came up a few times. The chain joins TRBV6-1 to TRBJ2-3; 11 positions agree with TRBD1. The CDR3 totals 18 residues. Trimming at V came to 5 bases and at J to 3 bases, leaving 13 bases not matched to a gene. CDR1 is MNHNS, CDR2 SASEGT, per germline. The CDR3 DNA sequence: TGTGCCAGCAGTACCCTCTTTGGCGGGACAGGGGGTACAGATACGCAGTATTTT. It codes for CASSTLFGGTGGTDTQYF.

V and J are TRBV7-2 and TRBJ2-1; the D gene could be TRBD1 or TRBD2 (5 bases each). Germline values: CDR1 SGHTA, CDR2 FQGNSA. This CDR3 has 16 amino acids. V lost 0 bases, J lost 0 bases, and 9 bases lay in between. CDR3 in amino acids: CASSLARGGSYNEQFF. As DNA, the CDR3 is TGTGCCAGCAGCTTAGCGAGGGGCGGCTCCTACAATGAGCAGTTCTTC.